The present T cell receptor (beta chain) was sequenced within a study of regulatory T cells in long-lasting Graves disease. Study outcomes and limitations: Favored usage of TRBV28, TRBJ1-2 and TRBJ2-5 was recorded in persistent disease. A limited number of samples was an acknowledged limitation.

Stated time point: newly diagnosed GD, antithyroid drugs for less than 3 months. PBMCs were the source of the RNA used for TCR sequencing. Researchers made TCR beta libraries by using iRepertoire HTBI primers and running Arm-PCR on CDR3 regions. Each CDR3 protein gets one entry after TCRdb re-called the multiplex PCR reads with MiXCR. The data show roughly 560,000 distinct CDR3 sequences, with 12% seen just once and about 8.9% held by the top ten. This clonotype was observed many times. What it binds is not known. V dropped 5 bases and J dropped 10; count of bases not matched to a gene: 2. The CDR3 length is 12 residues. Germline CDR1 MDHEN, CDR2 SYDVKM. The sample was also reused in another study, on T cells in Graves' hyperthyroidism and ophthalmopathy.

This sample comprised peripheral blood mononuclear cells (PBMCs), obtained at new diagnosis, from a patient treated with antithyroid drugs. The V gene is TRBV28, the J gene TRBJ1-4, with 9 bases that match TRBD1. The TCR was taken from a young woman with Graves disease. CDR3 residues: CASSGQGRKLFF. The CDR3 DNA follows: TGTGCCAGCAGTGGACAGGGGAGAAAACTGTTTTTT.